Listed below are T cell receptor beta chains from one sample, sequenced in a study of human T cells and chemical hapten exposure. TCRdb ran MiXCR on the RACE reads and lists one entry per CDR3 protein. The repertoire holds 150,000 to 200,000 distinct CDR3 sequences, with 24% as singletons. The material was whole blood, obtained in connection with sensitization to the hapten diphenylcyclopropenone (DPC). Receptor source: a woman aged 35 to 49 with alopecia areata. Some clones in this sample may be carry-over from other donors' samples. CDR3s include the opening cysteine and the closing phenylalanine or tryptophan. A D gene is named only where the DNA matches it firmly. A clone size is listed for some rows: how often the clone was seen (once, few, many), or a class if it is expanded.

TRBD1	TRBJ2-7	TRBV5-1	.	TGCGCCAGCAGCTTGGCTCCGACAGGGAGTGTAGCCTACGAGCAGTACTTC	CASSLAPTGSVAYEQYF
.	TRBJ2-7	TRBV30	.	TGTGCCTGGAGTGAGCGGTACGAGCAGTACTTC	CAWSERYEQYF
TRBD2	TRBJ2-1	TRBV29-1	many	TGCAGCGTTGAGACTAGCGGGGTCTACAATGAGCAGTTCTTC	CSVETSGVYNEQFF
.	TRBJ1-2	TRBV4-3	.	TGCGCCAGCAGCCAAGAGTCGGGTTCGGGACATGACTATGGCTACACCTTC	CASSQESGSGHDYGYTF
.	TRBJ2-2	TRBV7-9	few	TGTGCCAGCAGCTCCCCTACTGACGGGATCACCGGGGAGCTGTTTTTT	CASSSPTDGITGELFF
TRBD2	TRBJ2-1	TRBV20-1	.	TGCAGTGCTACCCGGGTAGCGGGAGGAGTGGGGAATGAGCAGTTCTTC	CSATRVAGGVGNEQFF
.	TRBJ2-4	TRBV28	.	TGTGCCAGCAGTTCCGGCGGCACCAAAAACATTCAGTACTTC	CASSSGGTKNIQYF
.	TRBJ2-7	TRBV4-3	few	TGCGCCAGCAGCCAAGAAGGGACCGATTTCCACGAGCAGTACTTC	CASSQEGTDFHEQYF
.	TRBJ1-2	TRBV12-3/TRBV12-4	.	TGTGCCAGCAGAATGGACCGAAGCTATGGCTACACCTTC	CASRMDRSYGYTF
TRBD2	TRBJ2-2	TRBV6-5	.	TGTGCCAGCAGTCCGACGAGGACTAGCGCGGCCGGGGAGCTGTTTTTT	CASSPTRTSAAGELFF
TRBD1	TRBJ2-7	TRBV9	.	TGTGCCAGCAGCGTAGGAGCGATGGTTGGCAGGGGGCAATACGAGCAGTACTTC	CASSVGAMVGRGQYEQYF
TRBD2	TRBJ2-7	TRBV5-1	few	TGCGCCAGCAGCATGCGGGAGTTCGTATACGAGCAGTACTTC	CASSMREFVYEQYF
TRBD1	TRBJ2-5	TRBV28	.	TGTGCCAGCAGTTTTTGGGACAGTACGATTATGGAGACCCAGTACTTC	CASSFWDSTIMETQYF
.	TRBJ2-7	TRBV5-1	.	TGCGCCAGCAGCTTGGCCGGAGGGACAGTCCTCGAGCAGTACTTC	CASSLAGGTVLEQYF
.	TRBJ2-5	TRBV12-3/TRBV12-4	.	TGTGCCAGCAGTCCCTCGGACCAAGAGACCCAGTACTTC	CASSPSDQETQYF
.	TRBJ2-1	TRBV5-4	.	TGTGCCAGCAGCTGGGGGACGGGGAGCTCCTACAATGAGCAGTTCTTC	CASSWGTGSSYNEQFF
.	TRBJ2-3	TRBV4-2	few	TGTGCCAGCAGCCAAGATCCGGGCACAGATACGCAGTATTTT	CASSQDPGTDTQYF
.	TRBJ2-7	TRBV27	.	TGTGCCAGCAGTTTATTGCCCGGGGAGGACGAGCAGTACTTC	CASSLLPGEDEQYF
TRBD2	TRBJ2-5	TRBV7-2	.	TGTGCCAGCAGCGGGACTAGACGAGAGACCCAGTACTTC	CASSGTRRETQYF
.	TRBJ2-5	TRBV21-1	.	TGTGCCAGCAGCAAAATTCGAGAGACCCAGTACTTC	CASSKIRETQYF
TRBD1	TRBJ2-2	TRBV4-3	.	TGCGCCAGCAGCCGAAGCCGGGACAGGGGAGGGGAGCTGTTTTTT	CASSRSRDRGGELFF
.	TRBJ2-2	TRBV28	.	TGTGCCAGCAGTCGAGGGGGAAAGAACACCGGGGAGCTGTTTTTT	CASSRGGKNTGELFF
.	TRBJ2-7	TRBV6-5	.	TGTGCCAGCAGTTACGCCTCGCGCTCCTACGAGCAGTACTTC	CASSYASRSYEQYF
TRBD1	TRBJ2-1	TRBV7-9	.	TGTGCCAGCAGCTTCCGGGACAGCCTCAATGAGCAGTTCTTC	CASSFRDSLNEQFF
TRBD2	TRBJ2-1	TRBV6-2/TRBV6-3	few	TGTGCCAGCAGTTACGCCCGGACTAGCGGAAGATACTCCTACAATGAGCAGTTCTTC	CASSYARTSGRYSYNEQFF
TRBD2	TRBJ2-1	TRBV4-1	few	TGCGCCAGCAGCCAAGATCCGGCTAGCGGGAGGGCCTCTTACAATGAGCAGTTCTTC	CASSQDPASGRASYNEQFF
.	TRBJ2-7	TRBV9	few	TGTGCCAGCAGCGTTTCTAGCTCCCCGATGGACGAGCAGTACTTC	CASSVSSSPMDEQYF
.	TRBJ2-1	TRBV6-5	.	TGTGCCAGCAGTTACTCCCCGGGGGCCGCTAGCTTCCCCTACAATGAGCAGTTCTTC	CASSYSPGAASFPYNEQFF
.	TRBJ2-1	TRBV10-3	.	TGTGCCATCGGGTCTAGTTATTACAATGAGCAGTTCTTC	CAIGSSYYNEQFF
TRBD1	TRBJ1-1	TRBV11-2	few	TGTGCCAGCAGCTCTAACAGGGGGATCGGTGAAGCTTTCTTT	CASSSNRGIGEAFF
TRBD1	TRBJ2-3	TRBV29-1	few	TGCAGCGTTTCGGACAGGTTGGGAGATACGCAGTATTTT	CSVSDRLGDTQYF
.	TRBJ2-7	TRBV10-3	few	TGTGCCATCAGTGAGGGGGGATTCTACGAGCAGTACTTC	CAISEGGFYEQYF
.	TRBJ2-3	TRBV29-1	.	TGCAGCGTTTCAGGGGGGACCTCGGGTACGCAGTATTTT	CSVSGGTSGTQYF
.	TRBJ2-1	TRBV21-1	.	TGTGCCAGCAGCGCCTTAGGGGGGTCCTACAATGAGCAGTTCTTC	CASSALGGSYNEQFF
.	TRBJ2-3	TRBV4-3	few	TGCGCCAGCAGCCAAGGTACAGATAGGCAGTATTTT	CASSQGTDRQYF
TRBD1	TRBJ1-5	TRBV27	.	TGTGCCAGCAGTTTTTCTTTCACAGGGGGTCAGCCCCAGCATTTT	CASSFSFTGGQPQHF
TRBD2	TRBJ2-3	TRBV29-1	few	TGCAGCGTCAATGAGGGGACTAGATTAGGTACGCAGTATTTT	CSVNEGTRLGTQYF
TRBD2	TRBJ2-1	TRBV28	many	TGTGCCAGCAGGATTCCCGGACTAGCGGGAGTCCGGGAGCAGTTCTTC	CASRIPGLAGVREQFF
TRBD2	TRBJ2-7	TRBV27	.	TGTGCCAGCAGTCCCTGGGGACTAGCGGGAGGGGGGTTCTACGAGCAGTACTTC	CASSPWGLAGGGFYEQYF
.	TRBJ2-1	TRBV7-2	many	TGTGCCAGCAGCTTTTTACTACTGGCCTACAATGAGCAGTTCTTC	CASSFLLLAYNEQFF
TRBD1	TRBJ2-7	TRBV20-1	.	TGCAGTGCTAGCGCGCACTGGGACAGAACCTACGAGCAGTACTTC	CSASAHWDRTYEQYF
.	TRBJ2-7	TRBV5-1	few	TGCGCCAGCAGCTTGACTTCCAACTCCTACGAGCAGTACTTC	CASSLTSNSYEQYF
.	TRBJ2-5	TRBV6-2/TRBV6-3	.	TGTGCCAGCAGTTACGGCACCGGGACGGTAGAGACCCAGTACTTC	CASSYGTGTVETQYF
.	TRBJ1-4	TRBV7-3	.	TGTGCCAGCAGCTTAAATCAGGGAGAAAAACTGTTTTTT	CASSLNQGEKLFF
TRBD1	TRBJ2-7	TRBV5-6	many	TGTGCCAGCAGCTTGACGGGACAGAACTACGAGCAGTACTTC	CASSLTGQNYEQYF
.	TRBJ2-1	TRBV19	many	TGTGCCAGTAGTATCGGTCTAGGGCAGACCTACAATGAGCAGTTCTTC	CASSIGLGQTYNEQFF
.	TRBJ2-2	TRBV29-1	few	TGCAGCGTTCTAGCGCACGGGGAGCTGTTTTTT	CSVLAHGELFF
TRBD2	TRBJ2-7	TRBV28	.	TGTGCCAGCAGTTCCGGGACTAGCGGGAGCCTAGGCGAGCAGTACTTC	CASSSGTSGSLGEQYF
.	TRBJ2-2	TRBV29-1	few	TGCAGCGTTTATCTAACAGGGAAGAAGGAGCTGTTTTTT	CSVYLTGKKELFF
.	TRBJ2-7	TRBV9	few	TGTGCCAGCAGCGTAGAACCCACCCCCTACGAGCAGTACTTC	CASSVEPTPYEQYF
.	TRBJ2-7	TRBV9	few	TGTGCCAGCAGCGGAGGAGGGCCGGATGAGCAGTACTTC	CASSGGGPDEQYF
.	TRBJ1-1	TRBV28	few	TGTGCCAGCAGTCGGTCAGGTCAATACGAAGCTTTCTTT	CASSRSGQYEAFF
.	TRBJ1-4	TRBV5-8	many	TGTGCCAGCAGCCTAGGTCGAGACAGAATTAATGAAAAACTGTTTTTT	CASSLGRDRINEKLFF